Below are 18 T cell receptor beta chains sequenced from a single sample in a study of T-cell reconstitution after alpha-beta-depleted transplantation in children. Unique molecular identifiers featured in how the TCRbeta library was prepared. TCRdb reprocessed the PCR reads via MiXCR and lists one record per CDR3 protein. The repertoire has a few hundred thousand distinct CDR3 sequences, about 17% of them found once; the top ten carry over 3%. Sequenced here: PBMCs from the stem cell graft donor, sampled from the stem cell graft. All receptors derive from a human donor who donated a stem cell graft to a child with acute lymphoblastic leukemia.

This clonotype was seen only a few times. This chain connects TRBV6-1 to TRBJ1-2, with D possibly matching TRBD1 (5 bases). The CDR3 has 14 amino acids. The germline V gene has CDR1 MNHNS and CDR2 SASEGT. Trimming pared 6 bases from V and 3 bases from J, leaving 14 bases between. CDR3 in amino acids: CASRGPANDYGYTF. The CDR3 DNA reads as TGTGCCAGCAGGGGGCCGGCGAATGACTATGGCTACACCTTC.

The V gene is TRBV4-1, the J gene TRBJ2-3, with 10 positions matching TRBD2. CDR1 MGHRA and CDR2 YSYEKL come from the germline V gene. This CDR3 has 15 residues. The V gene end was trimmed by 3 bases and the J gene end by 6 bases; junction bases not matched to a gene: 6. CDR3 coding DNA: TGCGCCAGCAGCCAGCACATTAGCGGGAGGGATACGCAGTATTTT. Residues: CASSQHISGRDTQYF.

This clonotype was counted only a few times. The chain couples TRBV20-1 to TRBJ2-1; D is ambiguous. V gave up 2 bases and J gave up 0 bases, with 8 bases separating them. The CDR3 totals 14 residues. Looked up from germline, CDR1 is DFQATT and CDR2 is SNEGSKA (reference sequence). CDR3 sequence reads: CSARQLSSYNEQFF. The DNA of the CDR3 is TGCAGTGCTAGACAGCTGAGCTCCTACAATGAGCAGTTCTTC.

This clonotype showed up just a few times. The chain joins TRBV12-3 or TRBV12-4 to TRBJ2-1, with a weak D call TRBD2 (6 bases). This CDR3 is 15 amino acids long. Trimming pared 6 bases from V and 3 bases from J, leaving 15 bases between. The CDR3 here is CASSLDLAFYNEQFF. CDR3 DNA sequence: TGTGCCAGCAGCCTAGATCTAGCGTTCTACAATGAGCAGTTCTTC.

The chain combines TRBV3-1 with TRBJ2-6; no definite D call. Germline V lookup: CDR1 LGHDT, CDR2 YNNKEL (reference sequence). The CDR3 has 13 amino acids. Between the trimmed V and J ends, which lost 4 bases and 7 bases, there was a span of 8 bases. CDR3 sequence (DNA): TGTGCCAGCAGCCCCACCGGTGCCAACGTCCTGACTTTC. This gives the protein CASSPTGANVLTF.

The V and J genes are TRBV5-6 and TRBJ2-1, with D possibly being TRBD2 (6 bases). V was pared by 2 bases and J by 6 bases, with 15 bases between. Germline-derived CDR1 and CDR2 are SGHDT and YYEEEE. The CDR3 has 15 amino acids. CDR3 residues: CASSFRTTTRNEQFF. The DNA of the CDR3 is TGTGCCAGCAGCTTCCGGACTACTACCCGCAATGAGCAGTTCTTC.

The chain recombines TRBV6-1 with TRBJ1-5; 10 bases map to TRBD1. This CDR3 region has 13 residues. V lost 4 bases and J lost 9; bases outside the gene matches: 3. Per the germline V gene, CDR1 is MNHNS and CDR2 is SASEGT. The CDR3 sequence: CASSGTGGRPQHF. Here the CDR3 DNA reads TGTGCCAGCAGTGGGACAGGGGGTAGGCCCCAGCATTTT.

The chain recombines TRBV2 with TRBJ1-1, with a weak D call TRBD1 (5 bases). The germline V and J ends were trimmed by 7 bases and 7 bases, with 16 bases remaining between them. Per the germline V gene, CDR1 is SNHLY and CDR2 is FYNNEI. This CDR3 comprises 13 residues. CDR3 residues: CASIIEGWGEAFF. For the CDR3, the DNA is TGTGCCAGCATAATCGAGGGGTGGGGTGAAGCTTTCTTT.

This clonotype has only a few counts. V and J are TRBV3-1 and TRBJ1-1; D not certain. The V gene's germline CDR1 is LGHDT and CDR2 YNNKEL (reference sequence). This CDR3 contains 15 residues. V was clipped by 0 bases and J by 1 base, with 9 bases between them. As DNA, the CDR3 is TGTGCCAGCAGCCAAGAGTACGCAGGGAACACTGAAGCTTTCTTT. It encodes CASSQEYAGNTEAFF.

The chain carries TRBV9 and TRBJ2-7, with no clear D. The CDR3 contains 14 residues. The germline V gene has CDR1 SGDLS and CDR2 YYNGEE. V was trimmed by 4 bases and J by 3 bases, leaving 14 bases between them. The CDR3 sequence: CASSPPARSYEQYF. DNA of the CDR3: TGTGCCAGCAGCCCGCCGGCTAGGAGCTACGAGCAGTACTTC.

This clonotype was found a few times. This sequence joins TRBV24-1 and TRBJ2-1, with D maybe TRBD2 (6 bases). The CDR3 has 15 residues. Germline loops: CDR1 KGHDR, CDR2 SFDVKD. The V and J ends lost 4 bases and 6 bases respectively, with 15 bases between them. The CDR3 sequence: CATSDQLDYFNEQFF. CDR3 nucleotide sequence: TGTGCCACCAGTGACCAACTGGACTATTTCAATGAGCAGTTCTTC.

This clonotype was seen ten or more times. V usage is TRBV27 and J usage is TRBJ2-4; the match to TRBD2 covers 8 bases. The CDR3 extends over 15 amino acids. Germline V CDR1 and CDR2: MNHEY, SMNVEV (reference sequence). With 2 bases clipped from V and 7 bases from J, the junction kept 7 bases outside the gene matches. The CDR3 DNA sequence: TGTGCCAGCAGTTTAGCCTGGACTAGCTCTAACATTCAGTACTTC. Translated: CASSLAWTSSNIQYF.

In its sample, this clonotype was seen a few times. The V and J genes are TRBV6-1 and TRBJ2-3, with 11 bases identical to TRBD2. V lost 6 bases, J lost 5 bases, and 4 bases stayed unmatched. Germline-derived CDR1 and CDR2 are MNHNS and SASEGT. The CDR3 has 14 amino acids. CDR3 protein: CASSQLAGVDTQYF. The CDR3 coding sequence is TGTGCCAGCAGCCAACTAGCGGGAGTAGATACGCAGTATTTT.

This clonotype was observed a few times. This chain's CDR3 is CSVEGGRVYGYTF. The CDR3 DNA reads as TGCAGCGTTGAAGGGGGAAGGGTTTATGGCTACACCTTC. The chain uses TRBV29-1 and TRBJ1-2; D unresolved. Trimming removed 1 base from V and 5 bases from J, with 11 bases in between. The CDR3 is 13 amino acids. The germline V gene has CDR1 SQVTM and CDR2 ANQGSEA.

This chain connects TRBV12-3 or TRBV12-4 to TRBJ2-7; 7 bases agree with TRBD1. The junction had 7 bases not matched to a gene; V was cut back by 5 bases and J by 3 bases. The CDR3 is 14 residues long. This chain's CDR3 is CASSPPTGYYEQYF. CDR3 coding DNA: TGTGCCAGCAGTCCACCGACAGGGTACTACGAGCAGTACTTC.

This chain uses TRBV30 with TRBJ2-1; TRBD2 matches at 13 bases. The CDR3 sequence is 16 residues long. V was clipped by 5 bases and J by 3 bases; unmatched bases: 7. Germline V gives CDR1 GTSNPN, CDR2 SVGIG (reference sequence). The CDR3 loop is CAWGPGLAGSYNEQFF. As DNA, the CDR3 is TGTGCCTGGGGGCCGGGACTAGCGGGAAGCTACAATGAGCAGTTCTTC.

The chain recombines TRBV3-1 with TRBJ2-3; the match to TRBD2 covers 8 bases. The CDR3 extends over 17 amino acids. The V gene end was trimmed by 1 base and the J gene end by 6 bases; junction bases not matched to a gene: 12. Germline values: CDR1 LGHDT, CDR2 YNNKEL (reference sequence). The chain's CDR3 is CASSQVLTSGRSDTQYF. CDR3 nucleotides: TGTGCCAGCAGCCAAGTACTAACTAGCGGTCGAAGCGATACGCAGTATTTT.

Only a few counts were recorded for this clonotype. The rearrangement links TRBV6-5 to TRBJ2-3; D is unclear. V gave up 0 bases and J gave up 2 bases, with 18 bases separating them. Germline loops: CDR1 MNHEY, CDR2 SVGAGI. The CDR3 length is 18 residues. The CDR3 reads CASSYSPRGLKATDTQYF. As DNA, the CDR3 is TGTGCCAGCAGTTACTCCCCCCGTGGGCTTAAGGCCACAGATACGCAGTATTTT.